These 23 T cell receptor beta chains were sequenced from one sample in a study of T cells in Graves' hyperthyroidism and ophthalmopathy. TCR beta CDR3 regions were amplified from RNA. The HTBI primer set drove a first-round RT-PCR of the TCR CDR3. TCRdb reprocessed the multiplex PCR reads via MiXCR and lists one record per CDR3 protein. The table includes approximately 610,000 distinct CDR3 sequences, roughly 14% detected once. Sample: blood. These receptors were taken from a woman in her thirties or forties with Graves' ophthalmopathy.

In its sample, this clonotype was seen many times. V gene TRBV12-3 or TRBV12-4 combines with J gene TRBJ2-7; 9 positions agree with TRBD2. This CDR3 has 15 amino acids. J was trimmed by 3 bases and V by 5 bases; bases with no gene match: 8. CDR3 nucleotide sequence: TGTGCCAGCAGTCTCGGTCGGCGGGAGGGCTACGAGCAGTACTTC. Translating it yields CASSLGRREGYEQYF.

This clonotype appeared many times. The V and J genes are TRBV6-5 and TRBJ2-7; 12 nucleotides match TRBD2. The V segment lost 7 bases and the J segment 5 bases; nucleotides outside the gene matches: 3. The CDR3 totals 13 residues. The germline CDR1 and CDR2 sequences are MNHEY and SVGAGI. The CDR3 sequence is CASTTSGSHEQYF. CDR3 nucleotide sequence: TGTGCCAGCACGACTAGCGGGAGCCACGAGCAGTACTTC.

This clonotype has a count of ten or more. This chain connects TRBV4-3 to TRBJ1-1; D perhaps matches TRBD1 (6 bases). CDR1 and CDR2 (germline): LGHNA, YSLEER. CDR3 length: 11 amino acids. Trimming took 3 bases from V and 9 from J, leaving 8 bases between them. CDR3 amino acids: CASSHRGKAFF. Written as DNA, the CDR3 is TGCGCCAGCAGCCACAGGGGAAAAGCTTTCTTT.

This clonotype was seen at least ten times. The chain recombines TRBV5-1 with TRBJ1-1; D may be TRBD1 (5 bases). This CDR3 contains 14 residues. Germline V lookup: CDR1 SGHRS, CDR2 YFSETQ. V was shortened by 1 base and J by 3 bases, with 10 bases between the two germline ends. CDR3: CASSLSQGDTEAFF. CDR3 bases: TGCGCCAGCAGCTTGTCGCAAGGGGACACTGAAGCTTTCTTT.

This clonotype turned up a few times. The V gene is TRBV5-1, the J gene TRBJ2-2, with 7 bases lining up with TRBD1. The CDR3 totals 16 residues. J was trimmed by 6 bases and V by 2 bases; bases with no gene match: 10. Germline CDR1 reads SGHRS; CDR2 reads YFSETQ. CDR3 coding DNA: TGCGCCAGCAGCTTAGAGAACAGGGGATACGCCGGGGAGCTGTTTTTT. This sequence encodes CASSLENRGYAGELFF.

This clonotype was found a few times. V usage is TRBV4-1 and J usage is TRBJ2-7; maybe TRBD1 (5 bases). In germline, CDR1 is MGHRA, CDR2 YSYEKL. V was cut by 4 bases and J by 3 bases, with 16 bases left in between. CDR3 size: 15 residues. The CDR3 loop is CASSPLGASFYEQYF. The CDR3 DNA is TGCGCCAGCAGCCCCCTTGGGGCGTCTTTCTACGAGCAGTACTTC.

The chain employs TRBV19 and TRBJ2-7; 9 bases agree with TRBD1. The CDR3 has 17 amino acids. Germline lookup yields CDR1 LNHDA and CDR2 SQIVND (reference sequence). J gave up 4 bases and V 7 bases, and 17 bases lay outside the gene matches. The CDR3 region is CASKRGQGGGMGYEQYF. Written as DNA, the CDR3 is TGTGCCAGTAAACGGGGACAGGGAGGAGGAATGGGATACGAGCAGTACTTC. Based on the CDR3 plus reference TRBV19 and TRBJ2-7, the full variable domain is DGGITQSPKYLFRKEGQNVTLSCEQNLNHDAMYWYRQDPGQGLRLIYYSQIVNDFQKGDIAEGYSVSREKKESFPLTVTSAQKNPTAFYLCASKRGQGGGMGYEQYFGPGTRLTVT.

This clonotype was found a few times. The chain recombines TRBV24-1 with TRBJ1-2, with D tentatively TRBD1 (5 bases). CDR3 length equals 15 residues. CDR1 and CDR2 from the germline V gene are KGHDR and SFDVKD. Between the trimmed V and J ends, which lost 3 bases and 3 bases, there was a span of 13 bases. CDR3 nucleotide sequence: TGTGCCACCAGTGATACGACTCGAGGGGACTATGGCTACACCTTC. Amino acids: CATSDTTRGDYGYTF.

The table lists this clonotype with many counts. The chain has TRBV15 and TRBJ2-3; TRBD2 matches at 8 bases. Looked up from germline, CDR1 is LNHNV and CDR2 is YYDKDF (reference sequence). This CDR3 comprises 13 residues. V shed 0 bases and J 12 bases; nucleotides not matched to a gene: 5. CDR3 loop: CATSRDPGGIQYF. The CDR3, as DNA: TGTGCCACCAGCAGAGACCCGGGAGGGATACAGTATTTT.

V gene TRBV4-1 combines with J gene TRBJ1-2; 8 bases are a match to TRBD1. This CDR3 spans 17 amino acids. CDR1 is MGHRA, CDR2 YSYEKL, per germline. J gave up 6 bases and V 1 base, and 13 bases lay outside the gene matches. The CDR3 protein is CASSQGGRGRGENGYTF. The CDR3 DNA reads TGCGCCAGCAGCCAAGGCGGCAGGGGGCGCGGGGAAAATGGCTACACCTTC.

At least ten counts were recorded for this clonotype. The chain joins TRBV6-8 to TRBJ1-5; D is possibly TRBD1 (6 bases). The CDR3 is made up of 17 amino acids. V was cut by 2 bases and J by 0 bases, with 14 bases left in between. CDR1 is MNHGY and CDR2 is SAAAGT in the germline V gene. The CDR3 nucleotides read TGTGCCAGCAGTTACGGGGGGCCCAACTATAGCAATCAGCCCCAGCATTTT. Its protein is CASSYGGPNYSNQPQHF.

In this sample, this clonotype turned up many times. The rearrangement uses TRBV19 and TRBJ2-7; D is unresolved. V lost 5 bases and J 1 base, leaving 9 bases between the germline ends. Germline CDR1 LNHDA, CDR2 SQIVND (reference sequence). This CDR3 spans 13 amino acids. CDR3 DNA: TGTGCCAGTAGTGGCAGGCCGTCCTACGAGCAGTACTTC. As protein: CASSGRPSYEQYF.

This clonotype showed up many times. The V gene is TRBV28, the J gene TRBJ1-1; the D gene is possibly TRBD1 (6 bases). The ends were cut back, 6 bases at V and 4 bases at J, with 15 bases in the middle. The germline V gene encodes CDR1 MDHEN and CDR2 SYDVKM. This CDR3 is 14 amino acids long. The CDR3 reads CASSSTGLGTEAFF. CDR3 nucleotides: TGTGCCAGCAGCTCAACAGGGCTGGGCACTGAAGCTTTCTTT. Based on the CDR3 plus reference TRBV28 and TRBJ1-1, the full variable domain is DVKVTQSSRYLVKRTGEKVFLECVQDMDHENMFWYRQDPGLGLRLIYFSYDVKMKEKGDIPEGYSVSREKKERFSLILESASTNQTSMYLCASSSTGLGTEAFFGQGTRLTVV.

The chain has TRBV5-1 and TRBJ2-2, with no clear D. CDR1 and CDR2 from the germline V gene are SGHRS and YFSETQ. The length of the CDR3 is 14 residues. The V end was cut by 4 bases, the J end by 1 base, with 8 bases between. The CDR3 here is CASSESVNTGELFF. CDR3 sequence (DNA): TGCGCCAGCAGCGAGTCGGTGAACACCGGGGAGCTGTTTTTT.

The chain has TRBV28 and TRBJ1-1; the D is unclear. CDR1 MDHEN and CDR2 SYDVKM come from the germline V gene. The ends were cut back, 5 bases at V and 5 bases at J, with 9 bases in the middle. CDR3 length: 12 amino acids. The CDR3 protein is CASSPVSTEAFF. CDR3 in DNA: TGTGCCAGCAGTCCGGTTTCGACTGAAGCTTTCTTT.

This clonotype has more than one count but fewer than ten. V gene TRBV7-2 combines with J gene TRBJ2-5; possibly TRBD1 for D (5 bases). Looked up from germline, CDR1 is SGHTA and CDR2 is FQGNSA. The CDR3 length is 14 residues. V gave up 5 bases and J gave up 7 bases, with 17 bases separating them. CDR3 in DNA: TGTGCCAGCAGCGCTCAGGGTGAACTTGGGACCCAGTACTTC. Translating gives CASSAQGELGTQYF.

This clonotype has ten or more counts. DNA for the CDR3: TGTGCCAGCAGTCCCGGGACAGGCGAAGTGGGGTGGTCACCCCTCCACTTT. Translating it yields CASSPGTGEVGWSPLHF. The chain recombines TRBV6-5 with TRBJ1-6; 8 bases line up with TRBD1. The CDR3 is 17 amino acids. Germline CDR1 and CDR2: MNHEY and SVGAGI. J lost 10 bases, V lost 5 bases, and 16 bases had no gene match.

This clonotype was picked up many times. J is TRBJ2-7 and V is TRBV7-2; 7 bases agree with TRBD2. With V trimmed by 2 bases and J by 2 bases, 15 bases remained unmatched. Per the germline V gene, CDR1 is SGHTA and CDR2 is FQGNSA. The CDR3 is 18 amino acids. In nucleotides, the CDR3 is TGTGCCAGCAGCTTACGCCGGGGGGATCTAGCGAGTACCTACGAGCAGTACTTC. It translates to CASSLRRGDLASTYEQYF.

This chain links TRBV28 with TRBJ2-7; D might be TRBD2 (5 bases). The J call is uncertain, as TRBJ2-5 better fits the DNA end. Germline V gene data show CDR1 as MDHEN and CDR2 as SYDVKM. CDR3 length: 16 amino acids. CDR3 protein: CASSPAAGQPGETQYF. The CDR3 DNA sequence: TGTGCCAGCAGCCCCGCTGCTGGCCAACCGGGGGAGACCCAGTACTTC.

This clonotype was found many times. This chain's CDR3 is CASKPRVSSNQPQHF. The CDR3 DNA reads TGTGCCAGCAAACCCAGGGTTAGTAGCAATCAGCCCCAGCATTTT. The chain links TRBV6-1 to TRBJ1-5; a possible D gene is TRBD1 (5 bases). The CDR3 loop spans 15 amino acids. Trimming pared 7 bases from V and 0 bases from J, leaving 13 bases between. The germline gives CDR1 MNHNS, CDR2 SASEGT.

This clonotype was detected ten times or more. V usage is TRBV19 and J usage is TRBJ2-7; TRBD1 matches 12 bases. CDR3 length: 15 residues. CDR1 is LNHDA, CDR2 SQIVND, per germline (reference sequence). With V trimmed by 6 bases and J by 6 bases, 9 bases remained unmatched. CDR3 sequence: CASSRTGTGGSEQYF. CDR3 nucleotides: TGTGCCAGTAGCAGGACCGGGACAGGGGGCTCCGAGCAGTACTTC.

This clonotype was detected ten times or more. V and J are TRBV27 and TRBJ2-7, with D perhaps TRBD1 (5 bases). Trimming pared 3 bases from V and 5 bases from J, leaving 8 bases between. CDR3 length: 12 amino acids. The germline V gene encodes CDR1 MNHEY and CDR2 SMNVEV (reference sequence). The CDR3: CASSFKGDEQYF. The CDR3 DNA reads TGTGCCAGCAGTTTCAAAGGGGACGAGCAGTACTTC.

This clonotype was counted ten times or more. The rearrangement joins TRBV30 to TRBJ1-1, with D uncertain. V was pared by 3 bases and J by 3 bases, with 11 bases between. Germline V gene sequence: CDR1 GTSNPN, CDR2 SVGIG (reference sequence). The CDR3 length is 13 residues. DNA for the CDR3: TGTGCCTGGAGGTTGGGGAGCGACACTGAAGCTTTCTTT. It is translated as CAWRLGSDTEAFF. Combining the CDR3 with reference TRBV30 and TRBJ1-1 gives the whole variable domain SQTIHQWPATLVQPVGSPLSLECTVEGTSNPNLYWYRQAAGRGLQLLFYSVGIGQISSEVPQNLSASRPQDRQFILSSKKLLLSDSGFYLCAWRLGSDTEAFFGQGTRLTVV.